The 14 T cell receptor beta chains below come from one sample, sequenced in a study of graft-versus-host responses after intestinal transplantation (dated by TCRdb to the early 2020s). To prepare the library, the immunoSEQ multiplex PCR assay was applied. TCRdb retrieved this table from immuneACCESS and kept in-frame rearrangements only. Not all clones are present; in checked studies, unresolved V genes account for under half, and no reason is known for the remainder. This sample has some 83,000 clones in its table, and 91% of those were observed once. The ten biggest clones cover 0.09% to 0.1% of the sample. The time point label for this specimen denotes: cells obtained before transplantation from donor or recipient. For these TCRs, the target antigens are not known. The source material was unstimulated CD4+ T cells sorted from spleen or lymph node cells, sampled before intestinal transplant. All receptors derive from a human donor who received an intestinal transplant.

The chain uses TRBV5-6 and TRBJ2-7; TRBD2 matches at 9 bases. V lost 5 bases, J lost 4 bases, and 10 bases stayed unmatched. From germline, CDR1 is SGHDT and CDR2 YYEEEE. The length of the CDR3 is 15 residues. This CDR3 reads CASRRGGTANYEQYF. DNA of the CDR3: TGTGCCAGCAGGCGGGGGGGGACAGCGAATTACGAGCAGTACTTC.

A single count supports this clone. The CDR3 reads CASSVEISTDTQYF. The CDR3 DNA reads as TGTGCCAGCAGCGTGGAGATTAGCACAGATACGCAGTATTTT. V and J are TRBV9 and TRBJ2-3; D unclear. Germline assignment: CDR1 SGDLS and CDR2 YYNGEE. CDR3 length equals 14 residues. The germline V and J ends were trimmed by 2 bases and 0 bases, with 7 bases remaining between them.

The rearrangement links TRBV18 to TRBJ2-1, with D tentatively TRBD1 (6 bases). V lost 6 bases and J 6 bases, leaving 12 bases between the germline ends. Looked up from germline, CDR1 is KGHSH and CDR2 is LQKENI. CDR3 length: 13 residues. The CDR3 reads CASSQSRGNEQFF. DNA for the CDR3: TGTGCCAGCTCCCAGTCCAGGGGCAATGAGCAGTTCTTC.

The chain joins TRBV7-8 to TRBJ2-3; D may be TRBD2 (7 bases). The CDR3 runs 16 residues. V lost 1 base and J lost 0, with 11 bases in between. CDR1 is SGHVS, CDR2 FQNEAQ, per germline. CDR3 coding DNA: TGTGCCAGCAGCTTAGTGCGGGGGCGTAGCACAGATACGCAGTATTTT. Protein sequence: CASSLVRGRSTDTQYF. Drawing the rest from reference TRBV7-8 and TRBJ2-3, the complete variable domain is GAGVSQSPRYKVAKRGQDVALRCDPISGHVSLFWYQQALGQGPEFLTYFQNEAQLDKSGLPSDRFFAERPEGSVSTLKIQRTQQEDSAVYLCASSLVRGRSTDTQYFGPGTRLTVL.

The rearrangement joins TRBV6-1 to TRBJ1-1; tentatively, D is TRBD1 (6 bases). Trimming cost V 6 bases and J 5 bases, with 7 bases left between them. Per the germline V gene, CDR1 is MNHNS and CDR2 is SASEGT. The CDR3 is 11 amino acids. The CDR3 region is CASRRGTEAFF. The CDR3 DNA is TGTGCCAGCAGAAGGGGGACTGAAGCTTTCTTT.

This chain uses TRBV13 with TRBJ2-5; 7 bases fit TRBD2. Trimming at V came to 3 bases and at J to 7 bases, leaving 8 bases not matched to a gene. The CDR3 runs 14 residues. The germline V gene has CDR1 PRHDT and CDR2 FYEKMQ (reference sequence). The DNA of the CDR3 is TGTGCCAGCAGCTTGGGGGGGACCTCGGGGACCCAGTACTTC. Translation gives CASSLGGTSGTQYF.

This clone was counted only a few times. The chain is built from TRBV6-1 and TRBJ2-7; maybe TRBD2 (6 bases). V gave up 10 bases and J gave up 2 bases, with 15 bases separating them. CDR3 length equals 13 residues. The germline gives CDR1 MNHNS, CDR2 SASEGT. The CDR3 sequence is CAISAGIAYEQYF. The CDR3 bases are TGTGCCATCTCGGCGGGGATCGCCTACGAGCAGTACTTC.

The chain employs TRBV7-2 and TRBJ2-7, with 7 bases lining up with TRBD1. Germline values: CDR1 SGHTA, CDR2 FQGNSA. J was trimmed by 0 bases and V by 6 bases; bases with no gene match: 8. CDR3 length: 15 residues. The CDR3 coding sequence is TGTGCCAGCAGTGGAATGACAGGGAGCTCCTACGAGCAGTACTTC. Translation: CASSGMTGSSYEQYF.

The sample holds a few counts of this clone. The chain joins TRBV10-3 to TRBJ1-1; D gene ambiguous. The V gene lost 3 bases and the J gene lost 3 bases, with 5 bases spanning the gap. This CDR3 has 12 residues. CDR1 and CDR2 (germline): ENHRY, SYGVKD. This chain's CDR3 is CAISDGYTEAFF. The CDR3 DNA sequence: TGTGCCATCAGTGACGGGTACACTGAAGCTTTCTTT.

The chain recombines TRBV5-6 with TRBJ2-3; 11 bases agree with TRBD2. V gave up 5 bases and J gave up 7 bases; unmatched junction bases: 12. The CDR3 has 16 amino acids. CDR1 is SGHDT and CDR2 is YYEEEE in the germline V gene. The DNA of the CDR3 is TGTGCCAGCAGTTCTTCTAGCGGGGGGATTGAAAATACGCAGTATTTT. This sequence encodes CASSSSSGGIENTQYF.

This chain uses TRBV7-9 with TRBJ1-4, with TRBD1 matching over 7 bases. Trimming at V came to 10 bases and at J to 6 bases, leaving 8 bases not matched to a gene. The V gene's germline CDR1 is SEHNR and CDR2 FQNEAQ (reference sequence). This CDR3 is built from 13 residues. The CDR3 loop is CATKGARDEKLFF. The CDR3 nucleotides are TGTGCCACCAAGGGGGCGAGGGATGAAAAACTGTTTTTT.

This chain joins TRBV7-6 and TRBJ2-7; TRBD1 matches 8 bases. V dropped 3 bases and J dropped 4; count of bases not matched to a gene: 5. The CDR3 length is 14 residues. Germline lookup yields CDR1 SGHVS and CDR2 FNYEAQ. CDR3 amino acids: CASSLGGQVYEQYF. The CDR3 coding sequence is TGTGCCAGCAGCTTGGGGGGACAGGTTTACGAGCAGTACTTC.

The CDR3 sequence: CASSPWDKSSYEQYF. The CDR3 DNA follows: TGTGCCAGCTCACCATGGGACAAGAGCTCCTACGAGCAGTACTTC. This chain joins TRBV18 and TRBJ2-7, with D possibly matching TRBD1 (6 bases). Looked up from germline, CDR1 is KGHSH and CDR2 is LQKENI. Trimming took off 2 bases at V and 0 bases at J, with 11 bases between the two ends. The CDR3 is made up of 15 amino acids.

This chain connects TRBV7-2 to TRBJ2-5, with D possibly TRBD2 on 6 matching bases. Germline V gene lookup returns CDR1 SGHTA and CDR2 FQGNSA. Trimming took 3 bases from V and 2 from J, leaving 13 bases between them. This CDR3 contains 15 residues. The CDR3 nucleotides are TGTGCCAGCAGCTTTAGCAGCGGGTATCAAGAGACCCAGTACTTC. Encoded protein: CASSFSSGYQETQYF.